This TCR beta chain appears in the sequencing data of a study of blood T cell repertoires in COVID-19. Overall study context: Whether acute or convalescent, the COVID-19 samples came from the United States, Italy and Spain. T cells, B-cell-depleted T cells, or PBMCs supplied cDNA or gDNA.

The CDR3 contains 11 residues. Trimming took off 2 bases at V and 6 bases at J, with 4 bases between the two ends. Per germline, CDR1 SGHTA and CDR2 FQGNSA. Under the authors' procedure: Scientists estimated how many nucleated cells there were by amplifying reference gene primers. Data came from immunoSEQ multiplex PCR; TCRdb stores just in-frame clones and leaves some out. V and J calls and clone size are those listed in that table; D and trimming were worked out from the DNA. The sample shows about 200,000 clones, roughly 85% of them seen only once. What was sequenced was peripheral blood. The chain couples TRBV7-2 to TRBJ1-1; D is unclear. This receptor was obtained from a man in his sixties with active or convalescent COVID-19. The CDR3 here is CASSLLSEAFF. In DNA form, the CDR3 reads TGTGCCAGCAGCTTACTTTCTGAAGCTTTCTTT.